This TCR beta chain originates from a study of shared clonotypes between healthy human individuals. Study-wide context: Researchers drew samples from a couple of women and a few men aged 18 to 49.

CD4+ cells yielded CD45RA+ naive and CD45RA-negative memory subsets. V was trimmed by 5 bases and J by 3 bases, leaving 19 bases between them. Germline lookup yields CDR1 SGHRS and CDR2 YFSETQ. The CDR3 loop spans 16 amino acids. Worth noting for this clone: As yet, its antigen is unknown.

Findings and caveats of the study: Clonotype sharing among the donors was expected to vary with sequencing depth. Memory subsets had estimated richness that was generally smaller than that of naive subsets.

Assay used: immunoSEQ multiplex PCR; TCRdb lists only in-frame clones, some missing. Of 2 million to 2.5 million clones listed, under 97% are singletons. The clonotype comes from a man younger than 35 in good health. This chain uses TRBV5-1 with TRBJ2-3, with D maybe TRBD2 (5 bases). The sample comprised naive CD4+ T cells sorted from blood. The subset was: CD45RA+ positively selected. The CDR3 bases are TGCGCCAGCAGTCGAGAGGGCCTGGTTAGTACAGATACGCAGTATTTT. Protein: CASSREGLVSTDTQYF. Supplemented by reference TRBV5-1 and TRBJ2-3, the full variable domain reads KAGVTQTPRYLIKTRGQQVTLSCSPISGHRSVSWYQQTPGQGLQFLFEYFSETQRNKGNFPGRFSGRQFSNSRSEMNVSTLELGDSALYLCASSREGLVSTDTQYFGPGTRLTVL.